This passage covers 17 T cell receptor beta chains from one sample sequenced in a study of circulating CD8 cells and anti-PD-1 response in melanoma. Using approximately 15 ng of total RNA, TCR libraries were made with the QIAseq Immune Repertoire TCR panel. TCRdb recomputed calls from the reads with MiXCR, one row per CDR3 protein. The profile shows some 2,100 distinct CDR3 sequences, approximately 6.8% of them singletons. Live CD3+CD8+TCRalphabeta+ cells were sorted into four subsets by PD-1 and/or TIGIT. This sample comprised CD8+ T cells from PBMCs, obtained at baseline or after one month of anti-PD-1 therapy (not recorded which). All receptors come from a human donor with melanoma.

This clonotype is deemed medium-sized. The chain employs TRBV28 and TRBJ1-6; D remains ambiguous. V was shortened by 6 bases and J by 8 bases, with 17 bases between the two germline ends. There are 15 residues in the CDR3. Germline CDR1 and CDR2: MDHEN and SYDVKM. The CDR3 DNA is TGTGCCAGCAGGCAGCGGACGTATCAACATTCACCCCTCCACTTT. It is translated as CASRQRTYQHSPLHF.

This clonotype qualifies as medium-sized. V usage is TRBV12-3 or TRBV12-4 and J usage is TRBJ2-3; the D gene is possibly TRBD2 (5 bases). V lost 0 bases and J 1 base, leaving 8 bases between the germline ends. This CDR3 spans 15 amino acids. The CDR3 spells CASSLARRGTDTQYF. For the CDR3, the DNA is TGTGCCAGCAGTTTAGCCAGGCGGGGCACAGATACGCAGTATTTT.

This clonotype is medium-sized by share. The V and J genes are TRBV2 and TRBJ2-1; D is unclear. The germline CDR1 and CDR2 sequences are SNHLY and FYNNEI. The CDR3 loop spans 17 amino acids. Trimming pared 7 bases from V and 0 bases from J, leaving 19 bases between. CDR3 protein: CASTKTGRTTSYNEQFF. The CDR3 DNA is TGTGCCAGCACCAAAACGGGCAGAACTACCTCCTACAATGAGCAGTTCTTC. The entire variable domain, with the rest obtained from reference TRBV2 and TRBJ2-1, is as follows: EPEVTQTPSHQVTQMGQEVILRCVPISNHLYFYWYRQILGQKVEFLVSFYNNEISEKSEIFDDQFSVERPDGSNFTLKIRSTKLEDSAMYFCASTKTGRTTSYNEQFFGPGTRLTVL.

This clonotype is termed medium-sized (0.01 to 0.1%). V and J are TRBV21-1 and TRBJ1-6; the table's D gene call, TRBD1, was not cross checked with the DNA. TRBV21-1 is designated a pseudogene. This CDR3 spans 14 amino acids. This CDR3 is CASKDRVTDSPLHF. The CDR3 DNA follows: TGTGCCAGCAAAGACAGGGTTACGGATTCACCCCTCCACTTT.

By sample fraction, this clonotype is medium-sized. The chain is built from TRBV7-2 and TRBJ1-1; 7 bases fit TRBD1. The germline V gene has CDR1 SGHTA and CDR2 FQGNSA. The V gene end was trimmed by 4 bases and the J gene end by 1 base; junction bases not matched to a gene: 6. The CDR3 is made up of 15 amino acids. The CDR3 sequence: CASSSYRGPNTEAFF. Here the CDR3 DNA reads TGTGCCAGCAGCTCATACAGGGGCCCGAACACTGAAGCTTTCTTT.

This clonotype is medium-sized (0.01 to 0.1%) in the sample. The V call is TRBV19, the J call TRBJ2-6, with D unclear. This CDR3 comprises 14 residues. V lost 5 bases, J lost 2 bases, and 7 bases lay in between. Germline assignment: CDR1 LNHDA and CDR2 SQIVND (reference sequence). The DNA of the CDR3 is TGTGCCAGTAGTGAAGGGCCTGGGGCCAACGTCCTGACTTTC. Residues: CASSEGPGANVLTF.

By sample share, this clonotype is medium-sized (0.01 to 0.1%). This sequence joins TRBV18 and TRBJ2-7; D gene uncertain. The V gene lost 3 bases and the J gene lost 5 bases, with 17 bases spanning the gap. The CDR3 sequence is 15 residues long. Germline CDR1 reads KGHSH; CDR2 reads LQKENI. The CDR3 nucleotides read TGTGCCAGCTCACCGGACGGCTCATTCGTCCACGAGCAGTACTTC. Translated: CASSPDGSFVHEQYF.

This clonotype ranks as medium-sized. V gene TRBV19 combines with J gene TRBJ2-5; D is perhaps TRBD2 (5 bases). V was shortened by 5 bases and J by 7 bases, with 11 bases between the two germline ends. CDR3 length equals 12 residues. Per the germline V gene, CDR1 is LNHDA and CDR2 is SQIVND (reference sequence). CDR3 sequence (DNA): TGTGCCAGTAGTCTCCCCGCGGGGACCCAGTACTTC. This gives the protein CASSLPAGTQYF.

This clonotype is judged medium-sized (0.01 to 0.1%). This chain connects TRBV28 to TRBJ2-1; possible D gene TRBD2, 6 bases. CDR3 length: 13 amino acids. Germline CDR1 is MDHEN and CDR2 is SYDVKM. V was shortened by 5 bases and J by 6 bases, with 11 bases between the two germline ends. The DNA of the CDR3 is TGTGCCAGCAGTAGGAGGGCGTCCAATGAGCAGTTCTTC. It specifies CASSRRASNEQFF.

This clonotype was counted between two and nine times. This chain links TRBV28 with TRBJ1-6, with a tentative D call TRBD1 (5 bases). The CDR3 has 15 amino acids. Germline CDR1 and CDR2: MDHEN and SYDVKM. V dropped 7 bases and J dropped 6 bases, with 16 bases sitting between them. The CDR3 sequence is CASNLARDGNSPLHF. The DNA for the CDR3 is TGTGCCAGCAATTTGGCCAGGGATGGTAATTCACCCCTCCACTTT.

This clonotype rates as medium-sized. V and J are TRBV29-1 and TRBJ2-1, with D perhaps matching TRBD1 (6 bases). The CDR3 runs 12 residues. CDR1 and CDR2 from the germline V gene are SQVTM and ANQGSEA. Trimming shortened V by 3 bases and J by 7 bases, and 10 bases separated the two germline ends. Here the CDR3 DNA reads TGCAGCGTTGAGCTGGGGGCAAATGAGCAGTTCTTC. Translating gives CSVELGANEQFF.

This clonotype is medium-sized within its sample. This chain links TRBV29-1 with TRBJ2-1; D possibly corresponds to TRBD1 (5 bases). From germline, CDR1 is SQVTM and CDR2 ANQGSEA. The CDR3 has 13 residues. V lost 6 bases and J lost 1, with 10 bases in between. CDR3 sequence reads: CSVTVRSYNEQFF. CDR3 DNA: TGCAGCGTGACAGTACGTTCCTACAATGAGCAGTTCTTC.

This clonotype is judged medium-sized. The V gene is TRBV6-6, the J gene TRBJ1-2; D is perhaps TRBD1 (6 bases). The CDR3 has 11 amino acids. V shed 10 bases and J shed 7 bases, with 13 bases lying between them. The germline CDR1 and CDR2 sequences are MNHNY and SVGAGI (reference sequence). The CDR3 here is CATHRGGGYTF. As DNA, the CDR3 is TGTGCCACCCATAGGGGGGGTGGCTACACCTTC.

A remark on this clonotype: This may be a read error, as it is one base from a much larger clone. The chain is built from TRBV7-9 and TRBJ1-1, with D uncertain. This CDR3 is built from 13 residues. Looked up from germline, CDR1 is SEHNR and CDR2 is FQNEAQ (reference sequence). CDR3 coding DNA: TGTGCCAGCAGCTTCTCGGAGAACACTGAAGCTGTCTTT. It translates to CASSFSENTEAVF.

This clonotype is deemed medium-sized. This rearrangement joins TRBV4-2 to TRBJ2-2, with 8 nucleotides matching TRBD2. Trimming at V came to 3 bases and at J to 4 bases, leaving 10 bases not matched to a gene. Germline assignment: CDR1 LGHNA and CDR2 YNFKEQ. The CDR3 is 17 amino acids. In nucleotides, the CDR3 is TGTGCCAGCAGCCAGGAAGCGGGGGTCGCCGGCACCGGGGAGCTGTTTTTT. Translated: CASSQEAGVAGTGELFF.

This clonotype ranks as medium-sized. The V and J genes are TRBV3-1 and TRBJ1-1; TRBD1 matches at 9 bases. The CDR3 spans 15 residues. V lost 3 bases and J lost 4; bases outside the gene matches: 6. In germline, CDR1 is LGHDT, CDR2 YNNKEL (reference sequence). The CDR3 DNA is TGTGCCAGCAGCCATGGGGGACAGGGAGGCACTGAAGCTTTCTTT. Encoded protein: CASSHGGQGGTEAFF.

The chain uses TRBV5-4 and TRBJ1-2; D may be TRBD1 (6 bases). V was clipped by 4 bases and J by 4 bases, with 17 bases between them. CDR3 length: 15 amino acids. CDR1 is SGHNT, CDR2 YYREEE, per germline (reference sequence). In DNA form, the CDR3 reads TGTGCCAGCAGCCCGTCGGGTGGGGGCAGCTATGGCTACACCTTC. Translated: CASSPSGGGSYGYTF.